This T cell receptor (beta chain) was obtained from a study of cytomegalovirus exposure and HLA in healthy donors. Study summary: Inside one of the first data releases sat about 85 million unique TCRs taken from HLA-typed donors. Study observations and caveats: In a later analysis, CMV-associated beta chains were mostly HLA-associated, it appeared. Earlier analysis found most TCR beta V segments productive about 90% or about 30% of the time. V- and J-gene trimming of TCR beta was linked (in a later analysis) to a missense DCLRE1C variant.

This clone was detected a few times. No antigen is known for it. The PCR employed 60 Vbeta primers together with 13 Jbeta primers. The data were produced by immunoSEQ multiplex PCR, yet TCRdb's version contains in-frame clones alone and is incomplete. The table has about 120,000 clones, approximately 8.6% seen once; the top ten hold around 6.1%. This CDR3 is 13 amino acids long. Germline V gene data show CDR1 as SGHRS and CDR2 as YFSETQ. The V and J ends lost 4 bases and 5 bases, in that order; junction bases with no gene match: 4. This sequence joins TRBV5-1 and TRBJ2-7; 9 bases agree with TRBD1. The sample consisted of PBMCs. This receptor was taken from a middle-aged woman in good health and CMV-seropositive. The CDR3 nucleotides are TGCGCCAGCAGCCTGGACAGGGGCGACGAGCAGTACTTC. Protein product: CASSLDRGDEQYF.